Listed below are T cell receptor beta chains from one sample, sequenced in a study of patients and donors after allogeneic stem cell transplantation. MiXCR was run by TCRdb on the RT-PCR reads, yielding one entry per CDR3 protein. The data show about 960,000 distinct CDR3 sequences, roughly 18% seen once. The sequencing sample was made of blood, either unsorted or a sorted T cell fraction (not recorded which). The source is a human donor who was either an allogeneic HSCT recipient or a stem cell or donor lymphocyte infusion donor (not recorded which). It is not recorded whose cells these are; they may come from a transplant donor. CDR3s include the opening cysteine and the closing phenylalanine or tryptophan. The D gene is left open where the match is weak. A row's size may be missing; if present it is once, few, many or a size class.

abundance | j_gene | v_gene | d_gene | CDR3aa | CDR3nt
few | TRBJ1-1 | TRBV7-9 | . | CASSFAGGSFVVTEAFF | TGTGCCAGCAGCTTTGCGGGGGGCAGTTTCGTTGTCACTGAAGCTTTCTTT
. | TRBJ2-1 | TRBV20-1 | TRBD1 | CSARDPDRGDDEQFF | TGCAGTGCTAGAGATCCTGACAGGGGAGACGATGAGCAGTTCTTC
. | TRBJ1-3 | TRBV5-6 | . | CASGVRLTSGNTIYF | TGTGCCAGCGGAGTCAGGCTAACCTCTGGAAACACCATATATTTT
few | TRBJ1-4 | TRBV29-1 | . | CSVEGLQGSLFF | TGCAGCGTTGAAGGGCTGCAGGGATCCCTGTTTTTT
. | TRBJ1-2 | TRBV25-1 | . | CASSGSRAPGDYGYTF | TGTGCCAGCAGTGGGTCGAGGGCCCCAGGGGACTATGGCTACACCTTC
few | TRBJ2-7 | TRBV27 | . | CASRPAGGTGDYEQYF | TGTGCCAGCAGACCCGCGGGGGGGACAGGGGACTACGAGCAGTACTTC
. | TRBJ1-3 | TRBV5-1 | . | CASSLEFQGNSGNTIYF | TGCGCCAGCAGCTTGGAATTTCAGGGGAACTCTGGAAACACCATATATTTT
few | TRBJ2-1 | TRBV6-5 | . | CASSYNQRTYNEQFF | TGTGCCAGCAGTTACAACCAGCGTACCTACAATGAGCAGTTCTTC
. | TRBJ2-7 | TRBV6-5 | . | CASSSDIPGSYEQYF | TGTGCCAGCAGTTCGGACATCCCTGGCTCCTACGAGCAGTACTTC
. | TRBJ2-2 | TRBV5-1 | . | CASSLKGGPNTGELFF | TGCGCCAGCAGCTTAAAGGGGGGCCCGAACACCGGGGAGCTGTTTTTT
. | TRBJ1-6 | TRBV4-1 | . | CASSRVDGGGPNSPLHF | TGCGCCAGCAGCCGGGTTGACGGGGGCGGCCCAAATTCACCCCTCCACTTT
few | TRBJ2-3 | TRBV27 | . | CASAWLGTQKDTQYF | TGTGCCAGCGCCTGGTTGGGGACCCAGAAGGATACGCAGTATTTT
few | TRBJ1-1 | TRBV3-1 | . | CASSQPLGGANTEAFF | TGTGCCAGCAGCCAACCCTTGGGGGGCGCAAACACTGAAGCTTTCTTT
. | TRBJ1-4 | TRBV10-3 | . | CATSGREKLFF | TGTGCCACCTCGGGGCGAGAAAAACTGTTTTTT
few | TRBJ2-1 | TRBV6-5 | . | CASSYSAPPGDEQFF | TGTGCCAGCAGTTACTCGGCCCCGCCGGGCGATGAGCAGTTCTTC
. | TRBJ1-1 | TRBV20-1 | . | CSASQFMEEAFF | TGCAGTGCTAGCCAATTTATGGAGGAAGCTTTCTTT
. | TRBJ2-1 | TRBV6-5 | . | CASSYWAGTGEQFF | TGTGCCAGCAGTTACTGGGCGGGAACTGGTGAGCAGTTCTTC
many | TRBJ1-5 | TRBV12-3/TRBV12-4 | . | CASSLEPGSNQPQHF | TGTGCCAGCAGTTTAGAACCAGGTAGCAATCAGCCCCAGCATTTT
many | TRBJ2-3 | TRBV29-1 | . | CSGSTDTQYF | TGCAGCGGTTCCACAGATACGCAGTATTTT
. | TRBJ2-3 | TRBV5-1 | . | CASSRGGGDTQYF | TGCGCCAGCAGCCGAGGAGGGGGAGATACGCAGTATTTT
few | TRBJ2-1 | TRBV4-3 | . | CASSQDWGAYNEQFF | TGCGCCAGCAGCCAAGATTGGGGGGCCTACAATGAGCAGTTCTTC
few | TRBJ2-2 | TRBV5-1 | . | CATRTTGELFF | TGCGCCACGAGGACAACCGGGGAGCTGTTTTTT
many | TRBJ2-1 | TRBV5-1 | . | CASSLGPGGEQFF | TGCGCCAGCAGCTTGGGCCCCGGGGGTGAGCAGTTCTTC
. | TRBJ2-3 | TRBV5-1 | . | CASSTDKRTDTQYF | TGCGCCAGCAGCACTGACAAACGCACAGATACGCAGTATTTT
. | TRBJ1-5 | TRBV6-2/TRBV6-3 | . | CASSSLPGKVNQPQHF | TGTGCCAGCAGTTCCCTACCAGGGAAAGTGAATCAGCCCCAGCATTTT
. | TRBJ2-4 | TRBV12-3/TRBV12-4 | . | CASSSIRPGIWYF | TGTGCCAGCAGTTCCATCCGCCCCGGGATTTGGTACTTC
few | TRBJ2-3 | TRBV4-1 | TRBD1 | CASSQRTGVPDTQYF | TGCGCCAGCAGCCAGAGGACAGGGGTGCCGGATACGCAGTATTTT
. | TRBJ2-7 | TRBV9 | . | CASSVRTASYEQYF | TGTGCCAGCAGCGTCCGGACAGCTTCCTACGAGCAGTACTTC
few | TRBJ2-7 | TRBV7-9 | TRBD1 | CASSFRDRGIYEQYF | TGTGCCAGCAGCTTCCGGGACAGGGGAATCTACGAGCAGTACTTC
few | TRBJ2-5 | TRBV5-1 | TRBD2 | CASSLGLAGYETQYF | TGCGCCAGCAGCTTGGGACTAGCGGGTTATGAGACCCAGTACTTC
many | TRBJ2-2 | TRBV24-1 | . | CATSKTGELFF | TGTGCCACCAGTAAAACCGGGGAGCTGTTTTTT
. | TRBJ1-1 | TRBV29-1 | . | CSALQDPRGNTEAFF | TGCAGCGCCCTACAGGACCCTCGAGGGAACACTGAAGCTTTCTTT
. | TRBJ1-2 | TRBV19 | TRBD1 | CASSSWMGQGDYGYTF | TGTGCCAGTAGTTCCTGGATGGGACAGGGCGACTATGGCTACACCTTC
few | TRBJ2-3 | TRBV29-1 | . | CSVTESYTQYF | TGCAGCGTTACAGAGTCGTATACGCAGTATTTT
. | TRBJ1-1 | TRBV2 | . | CATPKLNTEAFF | TGTGCCACCCCTAAATTGAACACTGAAGCTTTCTTT
. | TRBJ2-2 | TRBV3-1 | TRBD2 | CASSQAGGAYVSGELFF | TGTGCCAGCAGCCAAGCGGGGGGGGCGTATGTTTCCGGGGAGCTGTTTTTT
. | TRBJ2-5 | TRBV5-1 | TRBD2 | CASGGLAGQETQYF | TGCGCCAGCGGGGGACTAGCGGGGCAAGAGACCCAGTACTTC
few | TRBJ1-2 | TRBV5-1 | TRBD1 | CASSVTGGGYGYTF | TGCGCCAGCAGCGTGACAGGGGGCGGTTATGGCTACACCTTC
. | TRBJ2-5 | TRBV15 | . | CATSRGTALLNF | TGTGCCACCAGTAGGGGGACGGCCCTCCTGAACTTC
many | TRBJ2-1 | TRBV12-3/TRBV12-4 | TRBD2 | CASSFGGTEEQFF | TGTGCCAGCAGTTTCGGGGGGACTGAAGAGCAGTTCTTC
. | TRBJ2-1 | TRBV6-2/TRBV6-3 | . | CASSYVPYNEQFF | TGTGCCAGCAGTTACGTTCCCTACAATGAGCAGTTCTTC
few | TRBJ1-3 | TRBV5-1 | TRBD1 | CASSLGGDRRLSGNTIYF | TGCGCCAGCAGCTTGGGGGGGGACAGGCGCCTCTCTGGAAACACCATATATTTT
many | TRBJ2-3 | TRBV12-3/TRBV12-4 | . | CASSSGGISTDTQYF | TGTGCCAGCAGTTCAGGGGGGATTAGTACAGATACGCAGTATTTT
. | TRBJ2-3 | TRBV18 | . | CASSPPSLADTQYF | TGTGCCAGCTCACCACCGAGTTTAGCCGATACGCAGTATTTT
many | TRBJ1-2 | TRBV12-3/TRBV12-4 | . | CASSLDRFGGYTF | TGTGCCAGCAGTCTCGACAGGTTTGGTGGCTACACCTTC
few | TRBJ2-7 | TRBV2 | . | CASMGGGRSSYEQYF | TGTGCCAGCATGGGGGGGGGCCGTAGCTCCTACGAGCAGTACTTC
. | TRBJ2-3 | TRBV6-1 | TRBD2 | CASSPTGRAPDTQYF | TGTGCCAGCAGTCCGACCGGGAGGGCCCCAGATACGCAGTATTTT
. | TRBJ2-5 | TRBV5-1 | TRBD1 | CASRNRDRKETQYF | TGCGCCAGCCGGAACCGGGACAGAAAAGAGACCCAGTACTTC
. | TRBJ1-2 | TRBV4-3 | . | CASSQDTDSYGYTF | TGCGCCAGCAGCCAAGATACCGACAGCTATGGCTACACCTTC
. | TRBJ2-3 | TRBV6-2/TRBV6-3 | . | CASRLPRGSGTDTQYF | TGTGCCAGCCGACTCCCCAGGGGCTCGGGCACAGATACGCAGTATTTT
. | TRBJ2-5 | TRBV9 | TRBD2 | CASSGTSGRAQETQYF | TGTGCCAGCAGCGGGACTAGCGGGAGGGCTCAAGAGACCCAGTACTTC
few | TRBJ1-2 | TRBV12-3/TRBV12-4 | . | CASSPTGKYGYTF | TGTGCCAGCAGTCCAACAGGGAAATATGGCTACACCTTC
. | TRBJ2-2 | TRBV24-1 | TRBD2 | CATSDLGTSGRLPGTGELFF | TGTGCCACCAGTGATTTAGGGACTAGCGGGAGGTTGCCGGGAACCGGGGAGCTGTTTTTT
. | TRBJ1-2 | TRBV2 | . | CASSEQGNGYTF | TGTGCCAGCAGTGAGCAGGGTAATGGCTACACCTTC
. | TRBJ1-3 | TRBV6-4 | . | CASAVPGPWIHGNTIYF | TGTGCCAGCGCTGTACCGGGCCCATGGATTCACGGAAACACCATATATTTT
few | TRBJ2-1 | TRBV7-3 | . | CASSPAADNEQFF | TGTGCCAGCAGCCCGGCTGCCGACAATGAGCAGTTCTTC
. | TRBJ2-1 | TRBV11-3 | TRBD2 | CASSRTLAGASGNEQFF | TGTGCCAGCAGCCGTACCTTAGCGGGGGCTTCTGGCAATGAGCAGTTCTTC
. | TRBJ2-1 | TRBV20-1 | . | CSARGTIPSSYNEQFF | TGCAGTGCTAGAGGGACTATCCCTAGCTCCTACAATGAGCAGTTCTTC
. | TRBJ2-4 | TRBV29-1 | . | CSVETGAKNIQYF | TGCAGCGTTGAGACAGGTGCCAAAAACATTCAGTACTTC